Presented here are 7 T cell receptor beta chains from one specimen sequenced in a study of T cell changes during pregnancy in multiple sclerosis. Sequencing was performed with immunoSEQ multiplex PCR; in TCRdb, only in-frame clones are kept and a portion is missing. The data show some 43,000 clones, 75% to 90% seen once. The source material was peripheral blood, sampled in the first trimester of pregnancy. The receptors were sampled from a female donor in good health, enrolled as a control in a pregnancy study.

V is TRBV19 and J is TRBJ1-2, with TRBD1 matching 8 bases. CDR3 length equals 13 residues. Trimming at V came to 8 bases and at J to 4 bases, leaving 6 bases not matched to a gene. Germline CDR1 LNHDA, CDR2 SQIVND (reference sequence). CDR3 DNA sequence: TGTGCCAGTGGAGACAGGGGTGGCTATGGCTACACCTTC. This codes for CASGDRGGYGYTF.

This sequence joins TRBV11-2 and TRBJ2-3, with D perhaps TRBD2 (7 bases). CDR1 and CDR2 from the germline V gene are SGHAT and FQNNGV. Trimming left V 8 bases short and J 2 bases short, with 14 bases between. The CDR3 contains 14 residues. This CDR3 reads CASQGGGSTDTQYF. The DNA for the CDR3 is TGTGCCAGCCAAGGGGGGGGGTCCACAGATACGCAGTATTTT.

The chain employs TRBV5-1 and TRBJ1-1; D call uncertain. Germline lookup yields CDR1 SGHRS and CDR2 YFSETQ. This CDR3 has 15 amino acids. The V end was cut by 4 bases, the J end by 1 base, with 14 bases between. This chain's CDR3 is CASSDNPLENTEAFF. CDR3 sequence (DNA): TGCGCCAGCAGCGACAACCCACTGGAGAACACTGAAGCTTTCTTT.

The chain couples TRBV7-2 to TRBJ1-5; D is unclear. The CDR3 covers 13 residues. Between the trimmed V and J ends, which lost 3 bases and 4 bases, there was a span of 7 bases. From germline, CDR1 is SGHTA and CDR2 FQGNSA. This CDR3 reads CASSFLQNQPQHF. The CDR3 DNA reads as TGTGCCAGCAGCTTTCTACAGAATCAGCCCCAGCATTTT.

V is TRBV6-1 and J is TRBJ2-3, with 7 positions matching TRBD1. Germline lookup yields CDR1 MNHNS and CDR2 SASEGT. The junction had 10 bases not matched to a gene; V was cut back by 6 bases and J by 7 bases. The CDR3 is 14 residues long. The CDR3 loop reads CASRSYRGPNTQYF. CDR3 nucleotides: TGTGCCAGCAGAAGTTACAGGGGACCAAATACGCAGTATTTT.

This chain uses TRBV15 with TRBJ2-1, with 9 bases lining up with TRBD2. CDR1 and CDR2 from the germline V gene are LNHNV and YYDKDF (reference sequence). The trim removed 3 bases at V and 5 bases at J, leaving 8 bases unmatched. The CDR3 has 16 amino acids. Here the CDR3 DNA reads TGTGCCACCAGCAGGCCGATTAGCGGGAGCCACAATGAGCAGTTCTTC. It specifies CATSRPISGSHNEQFF.

J is TRBJ2-5 and V is TRBV7-2, with 8 bases aligning to TRBD2. Germline V gene sequence: CDR1 SGHTA, CDR2 FQGNSA. The J segment lost 2 bases and the V segment lost 5 bases, leaving 13 bases of the junction unmatched. CDR3 size: 17 residues. CDR3 coding DNA: TGTGCCAGCAGCACACGGGGGGGGACTAGGGGGCAAGAGACCCAGTACTTC. Translating it yields CASSTRGGTRGQETQYF.